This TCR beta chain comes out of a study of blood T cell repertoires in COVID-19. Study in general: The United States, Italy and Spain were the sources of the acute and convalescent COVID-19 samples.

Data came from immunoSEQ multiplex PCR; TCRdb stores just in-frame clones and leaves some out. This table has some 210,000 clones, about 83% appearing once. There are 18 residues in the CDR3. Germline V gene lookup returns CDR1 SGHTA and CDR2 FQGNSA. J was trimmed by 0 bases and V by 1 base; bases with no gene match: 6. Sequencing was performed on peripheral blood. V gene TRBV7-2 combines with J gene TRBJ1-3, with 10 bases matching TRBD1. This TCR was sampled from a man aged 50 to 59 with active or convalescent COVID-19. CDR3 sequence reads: CASSLGGGTGASGNTIYF. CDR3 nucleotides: TGTGCCAGCAGCTTAGGAGGGGGGACAGGGGCCTCTGGAAACACCATATATTTT.